The following is a T cell receptor (beta chain) sequence with its context. Its antigen is still unknown. These data are taken from a study of OX40 agonist ivuxolimab in advanced cancers. Study overall: Aged about 20 to 80 with a mean of 60 years, they were approximately 80% male. Three patients responded partially, comprising one with hepatocellular carcinoma and two with cutaneous melanoma.

General observations from the study: Circulating CD4+ and CD8+ T cells showed clonal expansion by week 6 at 0.1 to 3.0 mg/kg.

Using immunoSEQ multiplex PCR, the repertoire was profiled, and TCRdb retains in-frame clones only, with some absent. This table holds roughly 41,000 clones, around 89% found once. Here the sequenced sample was CD4+ or CD8+ T cells sorted from blood, taken in a trial of the OX40 agonist ivuxolimab. This TCR was sampled from an adult with an advanced solid tumor such as melanoma, head and neck, liver or kidney cancer.

The CDR3 protein is CASSSGLIKADTGELFF. The CDR3 DNA is TGTGCCAGCAGCTCCGGGCTCATAAAGGCGGACACCGGGGAGCTGTTTTTT. This chain connects TRBV13 to TRBJ2-2; D not resolved. Germline V gene data show CDR1 as PRHDT and CDR2 as FYEKMQ (reference sequence). Trimming took off 4 bases at V and 3 bases at J, with 18 bases between the two ends. The CDR3 has 17 residues.